These 20 T cell receptor beta chains share one sample of origin, sequenced in a study of cytomegalovirus exposure and HLA in healthy donors. The PCR had 60 Vbeta and 13 Jbeta primers. TCRdb keeps only in-frame clones here, not all; method: immunoSEQ multiplex PCR. Here the sample spans about 91,000 clones, roughly two thirds being singletons. The sample consisted of PBMCs. The receptors were sampled from a human donor in good health.

This clone was seen a handful of times. V gene TRBV6-5 combines with J gene TRBJ1-6, with D unclear. CDR1 and CDR2 from the germline V gene are MNHEY and SVGAGI. CDR3 length: 14 residues. Between the trimmed V and J ends, which lost 6 bases and 10 bases, there was a span of 16 bases. This chain's CDR3 is CASSYRPGGSPLHF. Here the CDR3 DNA reads TGTGCCAGCAGCTACCGTCCGGGCGGGTCACCCCTCCACTTT.

The CDR3 here is CASGTGVYGYTF. As DNA, the CDR3 is TGTGCCAGCGGGACAGGGGTCTATGGCTACACCTTC. V usage is TRBV7-9 and J usage is TRBJ1-2, with 10 bases lining up with TRBD1. Germline CDR1 is SEHNR and CDR2 is FQNEAQ (reference sequence). This CDR3 has 12 amino acids. Trimming removed 8 bases from V and 4 bases from J; junction bases left unmatched: 1.

This sequence joins TRBV6-5 and TRBJ1-5; 10 bases line up with TRBD1. This CDR3 comprises 16 residues. Germline trimming cut 4 bases from V and 6 bases from J; bases unmatched to any gene: 9. Per germline, CDR1 MNHEY and CDR2 SVGAGI. The CDR3, as DNA: TGTGCCAGCAGTTCCCCGGGACAGGGGTTAGGTCAGCCCCAGCATTTT. The encoded protein is CASSSPGQGLGQPQHF.

The chain joins TRBV18 to TRBJ2-2; possible D gene TRBD1, 5 bases. Germline V gene sequence: CDR1 KGHSH, CDR2 LQKENI. The CDR3 spans 18 residues. The V gene lost 2 bases and the J gene lost 1 base, with 17 bases spanning the gap. Here the CDR3 reads CASSPFSGSLMNTGELFF. The CDR3 DNA is TGTGCCAGCTCACCATTTTCAGGGTCGCTAATGAACACCGGGGAGCTGTTTTTT.

The chain uses TRBV4-3 and TRBJ2-7, with a weak D call TRBD1 (6 bases). Trimming left V 1 base short and J 1 base short, with 11 bases between. The CDR3 covers 15 residues. Germline V gene sequence: CDR1 LGHNA, CDR2 YSLEER. CDR3 in amino acids: CASSQGVTGSYEQYF. In DNA, the CDR3 is TGCGCCAGCAGCCAAGGGGTGACAGGTTCCTACGAGCAGTACTTC.

The V gene is TRBV7-8, the J gene TRBJ2-1; TRBD2 might be the D (6 bases). Deletions cut 0 bases from V and 7 bases from J, with 16 bases between. CDR3 length equals 16 residues. CDR1 and CDR2 from the germline V gene are SGHVS and FQNEAQ. DNA for the CDR3: TGTGCCAGCAGCTTAGCGGAGGGCGGGGCCGTAAATGAGCAGTTCTTC. Amino acids: CASSLAEGGAVNEQFF. Supplemented by reference TRBV7-8 and TRBJ2-1, the full variable domain reads GAGVSQSPRYKVAKRGQDVALRCDPISGHVSLFWYQQALGQGPEFLTYFQNEAQLDKSGLPSDRFFAERPEGSVSTLKIQRTQQEDSAVYLCASSLAEGGAVNEQFFGPGTRLTVL.

This clone was seen more than once but under ten times. The J gene is TRBJ2-5, the V gene TRBV19, with 7 bases lining up with TRBD1. Trimming at V came to 4 bases and at J to 4 bases, leaving 3 bases not matched to a gene. The length of the CDR3 is 13 residues. Germline V gene data show CDR1 as LNHDA and CDR2 as SQIVND (reference sequence). CDR3 in amino acids: CASSNSGGETQYF. DNA of the CDR3: TGTGCCAGTAGTAACTCAGGGGGAGAGACCCAGTACTTC.

This clone was counted only a few times. The chain couples TRBV6-5 to TRBJ1-1, with D hard to call. Trimming took 2 bases from V and 1 from J, leaving 5 bases between them. The CDR3 covers 13 residues. The germline CDR1 and CDR2 sequences are MNHEY and SVGAGI. As DNA, the CDR3 is TGTGCCAGCAGTTACCTTAGGAACACTGAAGCTTTCTTT. It translates to CASSYLRNTEAFF.

This clone was counted between two and nine times. This sequence joins TRBV11-3 and TRBJ1-2; D possibly corresponds to TRBD1 (5 bases). Germline CDR1 and CDR2: SGHNT and YENEEA. Trimming took 1 base from V and 2 from J, leaving 11 bases between them. This CDR3 is built from 15 residues. CDR3 DNA: TGTGCCAGCAGCTTAGCAGGGTACAGGAACTATGGCTACACCTTC. Its protein product is CASSLAGYRNYGYTF.

V and J are TRBV2 and TRBJ2-2; 9 bases fit TRBD2. The germline gives CDR1 SNHLY, CDR2 FYNNEI. Unmatched junction bases numbered 3, after V lost 4 bases and J lost 3 bases. This CDR3 is 15 amino acids long. The CDR3 protein is CASSASGGYTGELFF. In DNA form, the CDR3 reads TGTGCCAGCAGTGCGAGCGGGGGGTACACCGGGGAGCTGTTTTTT.

The rearrangement joins TRBV12-5 to TRBJ2-4; 9 bases agree with TRBD1. J was trimmed by 7 bases and V by 6 bases; bases with no gene match: 4. Per the germline V gene, CDR1 is LGHNT and CDR2 is FRNRAP. CDR3 length: 13 residues. DNA of the CDR3: TGTGCTAGTGGCGTACAGGGGGCGAACATTCAGTACTTC. It encodes CASGVQGANIQYF.

The genes are TRBV29-1 and TRBJ2-3; 8 nucleotides align to TRBD2. The CDR3 runs to 15 residues. Germline values: CDR1 SQVTM, CDR2 ANQGSEA. V was pared by 7 bases and J by 2 bases, with 11 bases of the junction left unmatched. The CDR3 DNA sequence: TGCAGCGCCATGCCAGCGGGGGCGAACACAGATACGCAGTATTTT. The encoded protein is CSAMPAGANTDTQYF.

Only one count was recorded for this clone. This chain links TRBV6-6 with TRBJ2-1; a weak D match, TRBD2 (6 bases). The germline V and J ends were trimmed by 6 bases and 6 bases, with 12 bases remaining between them. Germline V lookup: CDR1 MNHNY, CDR2 SVGAGI (reference sequence). The CDR3 spans 13 residues. The CDR3 DNA reads as TGTGCCAGCAGACTAGCTTCAGGCAATGAGCAGTTCTTC. Its translation is CASRLASGNEQFF.

CDR3 bases: TGTGCCAGCTCACCAAAAGCCTCGGTGTACGAGCAGTACTTC. Amino acid sequence: CASSPKASVYEQYF. V is TRBV18 and J is TRBJ2-7; D uncertain. The CDR3 totals 14 residues. The germline V gene encodes CDR1 KGHSH and CDR2 LQKENI. V was clipped by 2 bases and J by 4 bases, with 12 bases between them. The whole variable domain, filled in from reference TRBV18 and TRBJ2-7, reads NAGVMQNPRHLVRRRGQEARLRCSPMKGHSHVYWYRQLPEEGLKFMVYLQKENIIDESGMPKERFSAEFPKEGPSILRIQQVVRGDSAAYFCASSPKASVYEQYFGPGTRLTVT.

This clone was picked up a small number of times. The V and J genes are TRBV9 and TRBJ1-6; the D is unclear. Germline V gene lookup returns CDR1 SGDLS and CDR2 YYNGEE. The CDR3 is 15 amino acids. Trimming removed 4 bases at V and 5 bases at J, with 13 bases between. The CDR3 bases are TGTGCCAGCAGCCCCAGTTCGTTCGATAATTCACCCCTCCACTTT. Its translation is CASSPSSFDNSPLHF. Based on the CDR3 plus reference TRBV9 and TRBJ1-6, the full variable domain is DSGVTQTPKHLITATGQRVTLRCSPRSGDLSVYWYQQSLDQGLQFLIQYYNGEERAKGNILERFSAQQFPDLHSELNLSSLELGDSALYFCASSPSSFDNSPLHFGNGTRLTVT.

This clone was detected only once. The rearrangement uses TRBV4-3 and TRBJ1-4; 9 nucleotides line up with TRBD1. The CDR3 has 15 residues. After removal of 6 bases from V and 6 bases from J, the junction contained 8 bases not matched to a gene. Germline-derived CDR1 and CDR2 are LGHNA and YSLEER. The DNA for the CDR3 is TGCGCCAGCAGTCGGGGGACAGGGAAAGATGAAAAACTGTTTTTT. Protein: CASSRGTGKDEKLFF.

A note on this clone: Additional DNA sequences in this sample encode the identical CDR3. V is TRBV5-1 and J is TRBJ2-3; D may be TRBD1 (6 bases). V dropped 4 bases and J dropped 5 bases, with 17 bases sitting between them. CDR1 is SGHRS and CDR2 is YFSETQ in the germline V gene. The CDR3 length is 15 residues. The CDR3 region has the DNA TGCGCCAGCAGCGCCAGGACAGCCCAGGGAGATACGCAGTATTTT. Translation: CASSARTAQGDTQYF.

Note on this clone: One junction end does not reproduce the germline sequence, and a read error may be involved. The chain recombines TRBV7-7 with TRBJ2-2; the D is unclear. CDR3 length: 12 residues. The germline CDR1 and CDR2 sequences are SSHAT and FNYEAQ (reference sequence). CDR3 DNA: TGTGCTAGCAGCTCCGGGACCGGGGAGCTGTTTTTT. Encoded protein: CASSSGTGELFF.

This clone has more than one count but fewer than ten. The rearrangement joins TRBV5-1 to TRBJ2-7, with a possible D match to TRBD2 (5 bases). CDR3 length: 19 amino acids. The V and J ends lost 2 bases and 6 bases respectively, with 30 bases between them. Germline loops: CDR1 SGHRS, CDR2 YFSETQ. The CDR3 nucleotides are TGCGCCAGCAGCTTTTATCCGGCCCAAGTGGCGGGTCAGGCGGGCGAGCAGTACTTC. Translation: CASSFYPAQVAGQAGEQYF.

This rearrangement joins TRBV10-1 to TRBJ1-6; 10 positions match TRBD1. Germline-derived CDR1 and CDR2 are WNHNN and SYGVQD (reference sequence). The CDR3 sequence is 14 residues long. The trim removed 6 bases at V and 10 bases at J, leaving 6 bases unmatched. The CDR3 loop reads CASRFGTGDSPLHF. For the CDR3, the DNA is TGCGCCAGCAGGTTTGGGACAGGGGACTCACCCCTCCACTTT.